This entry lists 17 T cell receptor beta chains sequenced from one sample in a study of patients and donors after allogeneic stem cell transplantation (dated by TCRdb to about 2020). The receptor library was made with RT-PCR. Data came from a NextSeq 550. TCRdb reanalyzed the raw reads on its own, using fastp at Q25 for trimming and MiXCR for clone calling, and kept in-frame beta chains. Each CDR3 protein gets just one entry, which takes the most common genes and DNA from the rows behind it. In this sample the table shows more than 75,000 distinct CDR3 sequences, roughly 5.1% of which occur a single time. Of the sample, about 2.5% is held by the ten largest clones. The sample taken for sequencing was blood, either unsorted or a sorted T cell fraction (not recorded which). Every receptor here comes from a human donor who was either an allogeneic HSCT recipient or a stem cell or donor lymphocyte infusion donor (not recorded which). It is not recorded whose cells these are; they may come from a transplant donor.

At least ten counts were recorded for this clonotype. The CDR3 coding sequence is TGCGCCAGCAGCTGGGGGAAGAACACTGAAGCTTTCTTT. It yields the protein CASSWGKNTEAFF. The chain is built from TRBV5-1 and TRBJ1-1; TRBD1 is a possible D gene (5 bases). The CDR3 loop spans 13 amino acids. Germline CDR1 SGHRS, CDR2 YFSETQ. V was trimmed by 3 bases and J by 1 base, leaving 7 bases between them.

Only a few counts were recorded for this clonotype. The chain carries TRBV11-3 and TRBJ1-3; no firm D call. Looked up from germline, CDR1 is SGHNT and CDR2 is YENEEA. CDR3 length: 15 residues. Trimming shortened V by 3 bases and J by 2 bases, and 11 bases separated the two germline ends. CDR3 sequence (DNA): TGTGCCAGCAGCTTGGGAACCTTCCCTGGAAACACCATATATTTT. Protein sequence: CASSLGTFPGNTIYF.

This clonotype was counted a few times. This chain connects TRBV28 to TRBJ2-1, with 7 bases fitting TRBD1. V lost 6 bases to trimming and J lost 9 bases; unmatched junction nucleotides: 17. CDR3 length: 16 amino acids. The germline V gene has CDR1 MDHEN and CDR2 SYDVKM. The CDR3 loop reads CASSPGGAKRNGEQFF. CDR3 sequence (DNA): TGTGCCAGCAGCCCAGGGGGAGCCAAACGGAACGGTGAGCAGTTCTTC.

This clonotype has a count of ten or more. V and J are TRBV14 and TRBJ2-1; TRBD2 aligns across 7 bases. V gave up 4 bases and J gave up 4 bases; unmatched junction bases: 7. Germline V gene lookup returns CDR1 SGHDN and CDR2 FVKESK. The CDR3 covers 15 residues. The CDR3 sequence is CASSRPSGVYNEQFF. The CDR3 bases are TGTGCCAGCAGCCGACCGAGCGGGGTTTACAATGAGCAGTTCTTC. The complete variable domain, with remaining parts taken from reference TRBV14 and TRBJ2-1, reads EAGVTQFPSHSVIEKGQTVTLRCDPISGHDNLYWYRRVMGKEIKFLLHFVKESKQDESGMPNNRFLAERTGGTYSTLKVQPAELEDSGVYFCASSRPSGVYNEQFFGPGTRLTVL.

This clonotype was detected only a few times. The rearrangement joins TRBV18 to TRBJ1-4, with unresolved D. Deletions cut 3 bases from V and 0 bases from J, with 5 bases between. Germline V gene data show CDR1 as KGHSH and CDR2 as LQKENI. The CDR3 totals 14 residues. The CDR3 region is CASSPNPTNEKLFF. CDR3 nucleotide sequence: TGTGCCAGCTCACCGAATCCAACTAATGAAAAACTGTTTTTT.

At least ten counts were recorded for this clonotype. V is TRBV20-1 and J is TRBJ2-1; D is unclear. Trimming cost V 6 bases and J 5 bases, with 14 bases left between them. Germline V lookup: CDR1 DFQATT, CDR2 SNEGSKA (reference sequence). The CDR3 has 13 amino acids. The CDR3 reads CSAKGQAHNEQFF. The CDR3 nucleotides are TGCAGTGCAAAAGGTCAAGCCCACAATGAGCAGTTCTTC.

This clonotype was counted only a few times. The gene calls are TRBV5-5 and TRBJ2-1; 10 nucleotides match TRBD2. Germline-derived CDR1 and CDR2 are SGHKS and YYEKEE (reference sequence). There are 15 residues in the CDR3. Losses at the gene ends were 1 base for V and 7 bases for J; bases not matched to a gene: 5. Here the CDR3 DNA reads TGTGCCAGCAGCTTGCAGTATAGCGGGAGGAATGAGCAGTTCTTC. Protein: CASSLQYSGRNEQFF. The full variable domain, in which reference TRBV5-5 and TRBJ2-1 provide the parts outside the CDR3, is DAGVTQSPTHLIKTRGQQVTLRCSPISGHKSVSWYQQVLGQGPQFIFQYYEKEERGRGNFPDRFSARQFPNYSSELNVNALLLGDSALYLCASSLQYSGRNEQFFGPGTRLTVL.

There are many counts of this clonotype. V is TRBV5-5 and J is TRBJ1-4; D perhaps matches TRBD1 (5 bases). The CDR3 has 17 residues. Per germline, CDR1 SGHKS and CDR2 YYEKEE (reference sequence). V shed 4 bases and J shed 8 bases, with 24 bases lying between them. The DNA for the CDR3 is TGTGCCAGCAGCCTTCGGGGCCAGGGAGTGACCTACGAAAAACTGTTTTTT. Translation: CASSLRGQGVTYEKLFF.

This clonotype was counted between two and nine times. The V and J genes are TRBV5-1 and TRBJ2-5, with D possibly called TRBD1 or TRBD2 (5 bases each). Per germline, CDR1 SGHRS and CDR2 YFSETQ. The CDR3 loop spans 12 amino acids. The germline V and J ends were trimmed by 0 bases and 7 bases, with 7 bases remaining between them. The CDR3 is CASSLDGGTQYF. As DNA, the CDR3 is TGCGCCAGCAGCTTGGATGGGGGGACCCAGTACTTC.

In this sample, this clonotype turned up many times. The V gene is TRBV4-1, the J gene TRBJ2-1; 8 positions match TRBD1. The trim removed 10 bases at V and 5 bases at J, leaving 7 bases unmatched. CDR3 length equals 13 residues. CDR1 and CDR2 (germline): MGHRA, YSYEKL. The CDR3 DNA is TGCGCCAACCCCGGGACAGGAAACAATGAGCAGTTCTTC. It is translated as CANPGTGNNEQFF.

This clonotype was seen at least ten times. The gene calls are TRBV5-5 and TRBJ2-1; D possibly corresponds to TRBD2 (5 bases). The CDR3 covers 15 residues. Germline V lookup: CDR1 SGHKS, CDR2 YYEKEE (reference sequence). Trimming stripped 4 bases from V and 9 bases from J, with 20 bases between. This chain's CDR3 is CASSVGLDLLGEQFF. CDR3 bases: TGTGCCAGCAGCGTAGGACTGGATCTGTTGGGTGAGCAGTTCTTC.

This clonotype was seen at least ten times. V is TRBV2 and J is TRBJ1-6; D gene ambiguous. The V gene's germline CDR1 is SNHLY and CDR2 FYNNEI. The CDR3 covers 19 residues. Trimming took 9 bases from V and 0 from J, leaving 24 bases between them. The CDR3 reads CARMENSGLGSSYNSPLHF. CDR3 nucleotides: TGTGCCAGAATGGAGAACTCCGGCTTGGGATCCTCCTATAATTCACCCCTCCACTTT.

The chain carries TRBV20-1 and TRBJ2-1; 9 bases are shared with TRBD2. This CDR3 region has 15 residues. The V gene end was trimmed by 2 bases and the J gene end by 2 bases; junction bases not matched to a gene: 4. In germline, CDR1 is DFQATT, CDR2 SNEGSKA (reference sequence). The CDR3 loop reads CSARTRGGAYNEQFF. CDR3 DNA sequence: TGCAGTGCTAGAACCCGCGGGGGGGCCTACAATGAGCAGTTCTTC.

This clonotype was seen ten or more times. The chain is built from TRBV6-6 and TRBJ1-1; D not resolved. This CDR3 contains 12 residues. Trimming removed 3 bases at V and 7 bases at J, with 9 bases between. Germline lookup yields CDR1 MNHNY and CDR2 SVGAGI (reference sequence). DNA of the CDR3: TGTGCCAGCAGTTATGTGGGGAATGAAGCTTTCTTT. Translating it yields CASSYVGNEAFF.

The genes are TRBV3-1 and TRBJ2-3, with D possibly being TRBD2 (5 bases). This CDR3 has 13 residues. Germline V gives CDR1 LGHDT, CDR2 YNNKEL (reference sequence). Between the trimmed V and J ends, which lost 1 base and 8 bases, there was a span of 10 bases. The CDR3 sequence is CASSQGRAGTQYF. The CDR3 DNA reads TGTGCCAGCAGCCAAGGACGGGCGGGTACGCAGTATTTT.

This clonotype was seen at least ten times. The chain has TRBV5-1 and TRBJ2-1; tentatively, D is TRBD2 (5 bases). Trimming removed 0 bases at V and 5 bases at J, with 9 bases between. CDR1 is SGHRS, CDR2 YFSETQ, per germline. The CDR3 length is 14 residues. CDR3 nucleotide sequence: TGCGCCAGCAGCTTGGGGGGAGCGAACAATGAGCAGTTCTTC. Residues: CASSLGGANNEQFF.

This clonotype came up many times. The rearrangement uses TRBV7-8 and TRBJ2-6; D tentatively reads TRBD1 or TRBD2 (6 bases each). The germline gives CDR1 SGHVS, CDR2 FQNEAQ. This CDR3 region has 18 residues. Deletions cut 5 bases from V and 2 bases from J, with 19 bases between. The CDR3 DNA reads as TGTGCCAGCAGCCCTAGGACGGGGGCGCATCCTGGGGCCAACGTCCTGACTTTC. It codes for CASSPRTGAHPGANVLTF.